The entry below gives a single T cell receptor beta chain sequence along with its context. This sample was included in a study of PD-L1 blockade in urothelial cancer. Turning to the study itself: About 90% of the 29 patients were men who had bladder-origin urothelial cancer. As for prior chemotherapy regimens, patients had received 0 to 3.

CDR1 is SGHRS and CDR2 is YFSETQ in the germline V gene. Trimming at V came to 6 bases and at J to 3 bases, leaving 4 bases not matched to a gene. The CDR3 has 14 amino acids. Sequencing used immunoSEQ multiplex PCR; TCRdb keeps in-frame clones, though not all of them. The sample records 41,000 or so clones, 70% to 85% being singletons. This chain uses TRBV5-1 with TRBJ2-2; 8 positions agree with TRBD1. This TCR was recovered from a man in his 60s with urothelial cancer. The material sequenced was PBMCs, taken around atezolizumab (anti-PD-L1) treatment. In nucleotides, the CDR3 is TGCGCCAGCACCGGGACAGGAGACACCGGGGAGCTGTTTTTT. It translates to CASTGTGDTGELFF.